This TCR beta chain was documented in a study of T cell repertoires and Cas9 in healthy adults. TCRdb's copy holds only in-frame clones and misses some; the assay was immunoSEQ multiplex PCR. The sample records fewer than 25,000 clones, more than 80% being singletons. The germline V gene has CDR1 SGHAT and CDR2 FQDESV (reference sequence). The CDR3 is 14 residues long. Germline trimming cut 2 bases from V and 1 base from J; bases unmatched to any gene: 1. A single count supports this clone. This clonotype was sampled from a human donor in good health. The J gene is TRBJ1-1, the V gene TRBV11-1; TRBD1 agrees at 7 bases. The sample comprised CD4+ effector T cells (CD127+, CD25-, CD137-, CD154-) from PBMCs; culture status not recorded. CDR3 sequence: CASSLRTGNTEAFF. CDR3 sequence (DNA): TGTGCCAGCAGCTTACGGACAGGGAACACTGAAGCTTTCTTT.